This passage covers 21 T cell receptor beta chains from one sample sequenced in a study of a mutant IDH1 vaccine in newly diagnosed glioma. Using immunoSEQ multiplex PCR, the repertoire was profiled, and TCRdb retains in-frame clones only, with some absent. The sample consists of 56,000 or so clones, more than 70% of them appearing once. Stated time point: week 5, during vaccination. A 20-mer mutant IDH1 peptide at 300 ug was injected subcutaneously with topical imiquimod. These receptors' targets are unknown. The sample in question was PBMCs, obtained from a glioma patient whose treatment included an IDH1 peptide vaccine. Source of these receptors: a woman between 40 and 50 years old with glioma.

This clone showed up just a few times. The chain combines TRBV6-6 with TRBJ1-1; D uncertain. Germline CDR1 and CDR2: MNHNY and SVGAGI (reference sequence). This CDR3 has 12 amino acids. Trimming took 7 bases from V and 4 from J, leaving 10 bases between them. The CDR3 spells CASNWGITEAFF. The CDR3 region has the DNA TGTGCCAGCAACTGGGGAATCACTGAAGCTTTCTTT.

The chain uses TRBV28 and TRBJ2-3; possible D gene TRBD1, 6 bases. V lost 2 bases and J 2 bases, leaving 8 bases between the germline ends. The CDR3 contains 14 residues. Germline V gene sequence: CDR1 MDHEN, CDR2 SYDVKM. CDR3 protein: CASSLRDTTDTQYF. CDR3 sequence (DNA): TGTGCCAGCAGTTTACGGGACACCACAGATACGCAGTATTTT.

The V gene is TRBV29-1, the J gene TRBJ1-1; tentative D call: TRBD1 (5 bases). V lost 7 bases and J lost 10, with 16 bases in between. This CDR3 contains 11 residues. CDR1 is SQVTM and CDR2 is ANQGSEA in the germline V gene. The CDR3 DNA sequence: TGCAGCGCTATCCTCGAGAGGGGAGCTTTCTTT. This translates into CSAILERGAFF. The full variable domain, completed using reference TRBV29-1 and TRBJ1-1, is SAVISQKPSRDICQRGTSLTIQCQVDSQVTMMFWYRQQPGQSLTLIATANQGSEATYESGFVIDKFPISRPNLTFSTLTVSNMSPEDSSIYLCSAILERGAFFGQGTRLTVV.

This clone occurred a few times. The chain's CDR3 is CASSSGQGDYGYTF. CDR3 nucleotides: TGTGCCAGCAGCTCGGGACAGGGGGACTATGGCTACACCTTC. The V call is TRBV7-9, the J call TRBJ1-2; 11 bases match TRBD1. CDR1 and CDR2 (germline): SEHNR, FQNEAQ (reference sequence). The CDR3 has 14 residues. Trimming cost V 4 bases and J 3 bases; bases outside gene matches: 1. Variable domain in full (rest from reference TRBV7-9 and TRBJ1-2): DTGVSQNPRHKITKRGQNVTFRCDPISEHNRLYWYRQTLGQGPEFLTYFQNEAQLEKSRLLSDRFSAERPKGSFSTLEIQRTEQGDSAMYLCASSSGQGDYGYTFGSGTRLTVV.

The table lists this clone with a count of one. The CDR3 sequence is CSVEDTGEETQYF. Written as DNA, the CDR3 is TGCAGCGTTGAAGATACGGGGGAAGAGACCCAGTACTTC. The V call is TRBV29-1, the J call TRBJ2-5; D possibly corresponds to TRBD2 (6 bases). This CDR3 comprises 13 residues. Germline V CDR1 and CDR2: SQVTM, ANQGSEA. V was pared by 0 bases and J by 3 bases, with 8 bases between.

The CDR3 DNA sequence: TGTGCCAGCTCACCATCGAGAGCGGGGCCCCCTACGGAGCAGTACTTC. This gives the protein CASSPSRAGPPTEQYF. This chain links TRBV18 with TRBJ2-7; 7 bases agree with TRBD2. Trimming at V came to 2 bases and at J to 7 bases, leaving 14 bases not matched to a gene. Germline CDR1 KGHSH, CDR2 LQKENI. This CDR3 is 16 amino acids long.

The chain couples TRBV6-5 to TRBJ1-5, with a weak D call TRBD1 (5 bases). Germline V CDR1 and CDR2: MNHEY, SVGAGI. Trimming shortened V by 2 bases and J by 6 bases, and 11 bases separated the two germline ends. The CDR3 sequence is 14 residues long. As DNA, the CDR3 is TGTGCCAGCAGTTACGGGGGACGAAGTCAGCCCCAGCATTTT. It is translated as CASSYGGRSQPQHF.

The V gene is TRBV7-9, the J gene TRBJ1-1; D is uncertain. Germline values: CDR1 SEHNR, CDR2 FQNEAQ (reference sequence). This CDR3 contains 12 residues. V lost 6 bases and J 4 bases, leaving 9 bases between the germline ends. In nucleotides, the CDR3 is TGTGCCAGCAGTCCCTACGGCACTGAAGCTTTCTTT. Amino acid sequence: CASSPYGTEAFF.

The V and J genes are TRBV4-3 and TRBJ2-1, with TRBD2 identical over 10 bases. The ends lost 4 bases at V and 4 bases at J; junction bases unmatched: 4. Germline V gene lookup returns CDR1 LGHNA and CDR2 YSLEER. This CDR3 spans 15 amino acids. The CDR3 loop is CASSPTSGAYNEQFF. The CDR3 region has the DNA TGCGCCAGCAGCCCAACTAGCGGGGCGTACAATGAGCAGTTCTTC.

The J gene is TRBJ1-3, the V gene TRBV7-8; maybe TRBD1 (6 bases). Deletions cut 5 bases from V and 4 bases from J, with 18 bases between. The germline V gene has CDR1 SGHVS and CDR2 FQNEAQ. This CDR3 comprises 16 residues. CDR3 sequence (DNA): TGTGCCAGCAGCCTGTGGACAGCCTCCGCCGGAAACACCATATATTTT. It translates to CASSLWTASAGNTIYF.

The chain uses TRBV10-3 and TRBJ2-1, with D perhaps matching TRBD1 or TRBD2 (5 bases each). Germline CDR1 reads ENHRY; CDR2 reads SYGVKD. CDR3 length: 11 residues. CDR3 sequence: CASGRGNEQFF. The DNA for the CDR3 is TGTGCTTCGGGGCGAGGGAATGAGCAGTTCTTC.

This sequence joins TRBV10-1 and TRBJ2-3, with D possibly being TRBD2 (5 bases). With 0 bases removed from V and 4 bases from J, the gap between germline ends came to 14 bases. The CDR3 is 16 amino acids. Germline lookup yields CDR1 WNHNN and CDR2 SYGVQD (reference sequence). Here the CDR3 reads CASSESAGSGADTQYF. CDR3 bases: TGCGCCAGCAGTGAGTCGGCGGGCTCAGGAGCAGATACGCAGTATTTT.

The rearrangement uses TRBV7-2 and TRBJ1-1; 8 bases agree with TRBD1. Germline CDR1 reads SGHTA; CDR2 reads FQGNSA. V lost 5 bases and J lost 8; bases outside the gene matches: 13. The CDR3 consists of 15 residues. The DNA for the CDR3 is TGTGCCAGCAGCCCAAGGGACAGGAGGGAAGTGGAAGCTTTCTTT. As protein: CASSPRDRREVEAFF.

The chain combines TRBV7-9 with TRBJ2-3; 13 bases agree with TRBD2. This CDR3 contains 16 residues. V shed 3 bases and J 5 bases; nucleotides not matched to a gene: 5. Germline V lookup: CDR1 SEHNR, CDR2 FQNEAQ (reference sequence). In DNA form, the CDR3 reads TGTGCCAGCAGCTTTACTAGCGGGGGGGCCGGAGATACGCAGTATTTT. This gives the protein CASSFTSGGAGDTQYF.

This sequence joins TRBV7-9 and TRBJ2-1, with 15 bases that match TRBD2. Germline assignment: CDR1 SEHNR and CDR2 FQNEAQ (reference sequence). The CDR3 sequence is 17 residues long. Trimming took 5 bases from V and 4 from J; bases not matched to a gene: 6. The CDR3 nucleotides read TGTGCCAGCAGCAAACGGACTAGCGGGGGGGCTTACAATGAGCAGTTCTTC. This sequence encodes CASSKRTSGGAYNEQFF. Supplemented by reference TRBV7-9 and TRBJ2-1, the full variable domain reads DTGVSQNPRHKITKRGQNVTFRCDPISEHNRLYWYRQTLGQGPEFLTYFQNEAQLEKSRLLSDRFSAERPKGSFSTLEIQRTEQGDSAMYLCASSKRTSGGAYNEQFFGPGTRLTVL.

CDR3 coding DNA: TGTGCCAGCAGCACTACCGATTTCGCTAGTGAGCAGTTCTTC. This codes for CASSTTDFASEQFF. This chain connects TRBV7-2 to TRBJ2-1; D gene unclear. The CDR3 consists of 14 residues. V gave up 5 bases and J gave up 9 bases, with 17 bases separating them. Germline CDR1 is SGHTA and CDR2 is FQGNSA.

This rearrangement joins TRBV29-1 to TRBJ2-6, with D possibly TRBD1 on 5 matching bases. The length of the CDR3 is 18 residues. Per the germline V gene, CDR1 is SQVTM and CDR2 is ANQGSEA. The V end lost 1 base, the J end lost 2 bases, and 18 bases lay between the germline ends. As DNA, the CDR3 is TGCAGCGTTGAAGTTAGGGTGGGCAGGGCCACTGGGGCCAACGTCCTGACTTTC. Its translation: CSVEVRVGRATGANVLTF.

The CDR3 region has the DNA TGTGCCTGGAGTGGTCAGGGGGCATATCAGCCCCAGCATTTT. Protein product: CAWSGQGAYQPQHF. The rearrangement uses TRBV30 and TRBJ1-5; 8 bases are shared with TRBD1. After removal of 1 base from V and 5 bases from J, the junction contained 4 bases not matched to a gene. Germline values: CDR1 GTSNPN, CDR2 SVGIG (reference sequence). CDR3 length: 14 amino acids.

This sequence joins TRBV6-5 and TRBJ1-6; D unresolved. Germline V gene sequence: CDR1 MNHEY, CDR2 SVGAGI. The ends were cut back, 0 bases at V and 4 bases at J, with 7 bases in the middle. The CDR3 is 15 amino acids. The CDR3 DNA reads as TGTGCCAGCAGTTACTCCCAGATATATAATTCACCCCTCCACTTT. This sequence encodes CASSYSQIYNSPLHF.

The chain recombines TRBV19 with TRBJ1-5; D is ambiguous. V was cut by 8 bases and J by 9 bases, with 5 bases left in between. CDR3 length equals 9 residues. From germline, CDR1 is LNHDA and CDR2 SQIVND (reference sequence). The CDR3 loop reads CASGWPQHF. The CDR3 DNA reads TGTGCCAGTGGGTGGCCCCAGCATTTT.

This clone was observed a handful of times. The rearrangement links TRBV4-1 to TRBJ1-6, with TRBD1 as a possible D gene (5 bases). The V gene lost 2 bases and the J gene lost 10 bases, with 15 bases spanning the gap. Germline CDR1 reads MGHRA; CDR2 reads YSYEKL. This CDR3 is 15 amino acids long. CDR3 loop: CASSQIYEGASPLHF. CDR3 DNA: TGCGCCAGCAGCCAAATTTACGAAGGGGCCTCACCCCTCCACTTT.